The rows below give T cell receptor beta chains drawn from one sample of a study of T cells in Graves' hyperthyroidism and ophthalmopathy. TCRdb reprocessed the multiplex PCR reads with MiXCR, giving one entry per CDR3 protein. The data hold a few hundred thousand distinct CDR3 sequences, with 20% to 25% observed a single time. The sequencing sample was made of blood. These receptors were taken from a woman in her seventies with Graves' ophthalmopathy. Both conserved end residues are part of each CDR3. Each record gives: V gene, clone size, D gene, J gene, CDR3 DNA, CDR3 protein. A D gene is named only where the DNA matches it firmly. Some rows mark clone size as missing; the rest say once, few, many or name a class of expanded clone.

TRBV18	few	.	TRBJ2-1	TGTGCCAGCTCACCAGCAGCGGAGGGGCTTTGGAATGAGCAGTTCTTC	CASSPAAEGLWNEQFF
TRBV2	.	.	TRBJ1-2	TGTGCCAGCAGTCCGGGACCCAGTCATGGCTACACCTTC	CASSPGPSHGYTF
TRBV19	.	TRBD2	TRBJ2-3	TGTGCCAGTAGTAGCCGGATACTAGCGGCATACACAGATACGCAGTATTTT	CASSSRILAAYTDTQYF
TRBV27	.	.	TRBJ1-1	TGTGCCAGCAGTTTCCTGAAGAACACTGAAGCTTTCTTT	CASSFLKNTEAFF
TRBV24-1	.	TRBD1	TRBJ2-2	TGTGCCACCAGTGACCACGGGACAGTTTACACCGGGGAGCTGTTTTTT	CATSDHGTVYTGELFF
TRBV6-2/TRBV6-3	.	.	TRBJ2-1	TGTGCCAGCAGCCCGATTCGTAATTACAATGAGCAGTTCTTC	CASSPIRNYNEQFF
TRBV6-4	.	TRBD1	TRBJ2-2	TGTGCCAGCAGTAGACAGGGGGCCACCGGGGAGCTGTTTTTT	CASSRQGATGELFF
TRBV3-1	many	TRBD2	TRBJ2-1	TGTGCCAGCAGCCGACTAGCGGGAGTCGCCTACGAGCAGTTCTTC	CASSRLAGVAYEQFF
TRBV5-1	few	TRBD2	TRBJ2-3	TGCGCCAGCAACCCCTTAGCGGGAGGCGGGCCAGATACGCAGTATTTT	CASNPLAGGGPDTQYF
TRBV10-1	few	.	TRBJ2-1	TGCGCCAGCAGTGACGGGACTCTCCTCTACAATGAGCAGTTCTTC	CASSDGTLLYNEQFF
TRBV6-1	few	TRBD1	TRBJ2-5	TGTGCCAGCAGGGTTACAGGGGTCAAAGAGACCCAGTACTTC	CASRVTGVKETQYF
TRBV5-6	.	.	TRBJ1-2	TGTGCCAGCACCTTAACCCATAATCCTAACTATGGCTACACCTTC	CASTLTHNPNYGYTF
TRBV12-3/TRBV12-4	many	.	TRBJ1-5	TGTGCCAGCAGAGGTGGCCTCAATCAGCCCCAGCATTTT	CASRGGLNQPQHF
TRBV5-1	few	TRBD2	TRBJ2-7	TGCGCCAGCAGCCCCCTAGCGGGGCGGGGTAGCGAGCAGTACTTC	CASSPLAGRGSEQYF
TRBV20-1	few	.	TRBJ2-1	TGCAGTGCTTCGGAATCCTCCTCCTACAATGAGCAGTTCTTC	CSASESSSYNEQFF
TRBV12-3/TRBV12-4	few	.	TRBJ1-1	TGTGCCAGCAGTTTTGGTGAGGGTGGGTTTGAAGCTTTCTTT	CASSFGEGGFEAFF
TRBV12-3/TRBV12-4	.	.	TRBJ2-6	TGTGCCAGCAGTTCGAATGCAGGGTCAAGTGGGGCCAACGTCCTGACTTTC	CASSSNAGSSGANVLTF
TRBV6-1	.	TRBD2	TRBJ2-7	TGTGCCAGCAGTTCAACGTCCGGGACTAGCTCCTACGAGCAGTACTTC	CASSSTSGTSSYEQYF
TRBV30	.	.	TRBJ1-1	TGTGCCTGGAGCCCACGTACTTCCGGAGCTTTCTTT	CAWSPRTSGAFF
TRBV6-2/TRBV6-3	.	.	TRBJ1-2	TGTGCCAACACCGACATGGGTCCCTGGTATGGCTACACCTTC	CANTDMGPWYGYTF
TRBV3-1	many	TRBD2	TRBJ2-5	TGTGCCAGCAGGCAACGACTAGCGGGAGGGCGGTTCGGAGAGACCCAGTACTTC	CASRQRLAGGRFGETQYF
TRBV6-1	few	.	TRBJ1-1	TGTGCCAGCACCCTAGGAGTGGGGAACACTGAAGCTTTCTTT	CASTLGVGNTEAFF
TRBV9	.	.	TRBJ2-7	TGTGCCAGCAGCAGGGGGGCAGGCCTCTACGAGCAGTACTTC	CASSRGAGLYEQYF
TRBV28	.	.	TRBJ2-3	TGTGCCAGCAGCGCAGGGCCCCACAGAACTACTCATTATTTT	CASSAGPHRTTHYF
TRBV10-3	.	.	TRBJ1-1	TGTGCCATCAGTGCATCCCTACTGAACACTGAAGCTTTCTTT	CAISASLLNTEAFF
TRBV18	.	.	TRBJ1-4	TGTGCCAGCTCCCGCAGGGAAAGTGAAAAACTGTTTTTT	CASSRRESEKLFF
TRBV10-3	many	TRBD2	TRBJ2-7	TGTGCCATCAGTGCGGGGACTAGCGTTGCGACCTCCTACGAGCAGTACTTC	CAISAGTSVATSYEQYF
TRBV3-1	.	TRBD1	TRBJ2-7	TGCGCCAGCAGCTTGGGACAGGGGGCCAACGAGCAGTACTTC	CASSLGQGANEQYF
TRBV6-2/TRBV6-3	once	.	TRBJ2-1	TGTGCCAGCACAGGGCACAATGAGCAGCTCTTC	CASTGHNEQLF
TRBV30	many	.	TRBJ2-2	TGTGCCTGGAGTGTGTCGAACGGCGGGGAGCTGTTTTTT	CAWSVSNGGELFF
TRBV5-1	.	.	TRBJ2-2	TGCGCCAGCAGCTTGCAGTCCAACACCGGGGAGCTGTTTTTT	CASSLQSNTGELFF
TRBV6-1	.	TRBD2	TRBJ2-5	TGTGCCAGCACCCGAGCGGGAGGTGCGAAGACCCAGTACTTC	CASTRAGGAKTQYF